These T cell receptor beta chains were read from a single sample in a study of blood T cell repertoires in COVID-19. The data were produced by immunoSEQ multiplex PCR, yet TCRdb's version contains in-frame clones alone and is incomplete. The sample carries about 190,000 clones, nearly 90% recorded once. The sequencing sample was made of peripheral blood. The receptor source for this set is a man in his fifties or sixties with acute or convalescent COVID-19. The CDR3 runs from the conserved cysteine through the conserved F or W. Fields, in order: D gene, CDR3 length, clone size, J gene, V gene, CDR3 protein, CDR3 DNA. A D gene is named only where the DNA matches it firmly. Rows give clone size only sometimes, using once, few, many, or a class for an expanded clone.

TRBD1 | 15 | . | TRBJ1-1 | TRBV3-1/TRBV3-2 | CASSQAGTGGTEAFF | TGTGCCAGCAGCCAAGCCGGGACAGGGGGTACTGAAGCTTTCTTT
. | 17 | . | TRBJ2-1 | TRBV18 | CASSLSWATLKDNEQFF | TGTGCCAGCTCACTCTCCTGGGCCACCTTAAAGGACAATGAGCAGTTCTTC
TRBD2 | 18 | . | TRBJ2-1 | TRBV7-2 | CASSPFGVVAGAPSRQFF | TGTGCCAGCAGCCCTTTTGGGGTGGTAGCGGGGGCCCCCTCTAGGCAGTTCTTC
. | 12 | few | TRBJ1-4 | TRBV30 | CAWGGRTEKLFF | TGTGCCTGGGGAGGGAGGACTGAAAAACTGTTTTTT
. | 17 | . | TRBJ2-3 | TRBV4-2 | CASSQVMQGTSGDTQYF | TGTGCCAGCAGCCAAGTGATGCAGGGAACTTCGGGAGATACGCAGTATTTT
. | 15 | . | TRBJ2-2 | TRBV15 | CATSRGDTNTGELFF | TGTGCCACCAGCAGAGGGGACACGAACACCGGGGAGCTGTTTTTT
TRBD2 | 15 | . | TRBJ2-3 | TRBV7-2 | CASSSGDYYTDTQYF | TGTGCCAGCAGCTCCGGGGACTACTACACAGATACGCAGTATTTT
TRBD1 | 13 | . | TRBJ1-1 | TRBV3-1/TRBV3-2 | CASSHSNRGEAFF | TGTGCCAGCAGCCACAGTAACAGGGGAGAAGCTTTCTTT
. | 14 | . | TRBJ2-7 | TRBV10-3 | CAISGSGQTYEQYF | TGTGCCATCAGTGGGAGCGGCCAGACCTACGAGCAGTACTTC
TRBD2 | 16 | few | TRBJ2-1 | TRBV28 | CASSLRGGSSYNEQFF | TGTGCCAGCAGTTTACGCGGGGGGTCCTCCTACAATGAGCAGTTCTTC
TRBD2 | 14 | . | TRBJ2-3 | TRBV19 | CASSPLAGTDAQYF | TGTGCCAGTAGTCCCCTAGCGGGCACAGATGCGCAGTATTTT
TRBD2 | 15 | . | TRBJ2-1 | TRBV10-1 | CASSGGLAGYNEQFF | TGCGCCAGCAGTGGAGGACTAGCGGGGTACAATGAGCAGTTCTTC
. | 15 | . | TRBJ2-5 | TRBV10-3 | CAISAKTGRSETQYF | TGTGCCATCAGTGCAAAGACTGGTCGGTCAGAGACCCAGTACTTC
. | 13 | few | TRBJ2-1 | TRBV7-9 | CASSLKGGNEQFF | TGTGCCAGCAGCTTAAAAGGCGGCAATGAGCAGTTCTTC
. | 13 | . | TRBJ1-1 | TRBV30 | CAAPREGFTEAFF | TGTGCCGCACCAAGGGAGGGTTTCACTGAAGCTTTCTTT
. | 14 | once | TRBJ2-5 | TRBV5-4 | CATRDVAGGETQYF | TGTGCCACCCGGGACGTAGCCGGAGGGGAGACCCAGTACTTC
. | 14 | . | TRBJ1-5 | TRBV19 | CASSIVGGNQPQHF | TGTGCCAGTAGTATAGTAGGGGGTAATCAGCCCCAGCATTTT
TRBD2 | 16 | . | TRBJ2-3 | TRBV7-8 | CASSLSSGKITDTQYF | TGTGCCAGCAGCTTAAGCAGCGGGAAGATCACAGATACGCAGTATTTT
. | 15 | . | TRBJ2-1 | TRBV7-2 | CASSLGLASYNEQFF | TGTGCCAGCAGCTTAGGATTAGCGTCCTACAATGAGCAGTTCTTC
TRBD2 | 17 | . | TRBJ2-1 | TRBV7-6 | CASRPSTSGSSYNEQFF | TGTGCCAGCAGACCCTCGACTAGCGGGAGCTCCTACAATGAGCAGTTCTTC
TRBD2 | 16 | few | TRBJ2-2 | TRBV10-1 | CASSKGTSGNTGELFF | TGCGCCAGCAGCAAGGGGACTAGCGGGAACACCGGGGAGCTGTTTTTT
. | 13 | . | TRBJ1-1 | TRBV6-5 | CASSKTGNTEAFF | TGTGCCAGCAGCAAGACAGGGAACACTGAAGCTTTCTTT
TRBD1 | 15 | . | TRBJ1-1 | TRBV28 | CASSLPQGEGTEAFF | TGTGCCAGCAGTTTACCTCAGGGGGAAGGCACTGAAGCTTTCTTT
. | 13 | . | TRBJ2-2 | TRBV29-1 | CSVEDRETGELFF | TGCAGCGTTGAGGACCGGGAGACCGGGGAGCTGTTTTTT
TRBD2 | 17 | once | TRBJ2-7 | TRBV7-6 | CASSIGGLAGASYEQYF | TGTGCCAGCAGCATAGGAGGACTAGCGGGAGCTTCCTACGAGCAGTACTTC
TRBD1 | 16 | . | TRBJ2-7 | TRBV7-9 | CASRASGQGIGYEQYF | TGTGCCAGCAGAGCCTCGGGACAGGGGATCGGCTACGAGCAGTACTTC
. | 16 | once | TRBJ1-1 | TRBV10-3 | CAISEGTWKPNTEAFF | TGTGCCATCAGTGAGGGGACATGGAAACCGAACACTGAAGCTTTCTTT
. | 14 | . | TRBJ1-1 | TRBV7-2 | CASSPRGWNTEAFF | TGTGCCAGCAGCCCTAGGGGGTGGAACACTGAAGCTTTCTTT
TRBD2 | 16 | . | TRBJ2-2 | TRBV5-1 | CASSGGLAGDTGELFF | TGCGCCAGCAGCGGGGGACTAGCGGGAGACACCGGGGAGCTGTTTTTT
. | 11 | . | TRBJ1-3 | TRBV29-1 | CSVGVGNTIYF | TGCAGCGTCGGGGTTGGAAACACCATATATTTT
. | 15 | . | TRBJ1-1 | TRBV5-4 | CASSRYVGANTEAFF | TGTGCCAGCAGCCGTTACGTGGGAGCAAACACTGAAGCTTTCTTT
. | 14 | . | TRBJ2-3 | TRBV7-9 | CASSPSEVADTQYF | TGTGCCAGCAGCCCGAGCGAGGTCGCAGATACGCAGTATTTT
. | 13 | . | TRBJ2-1 | TRBV6-4 | CASSDSSYGEQFF | TGTGCCAGCAGTGACTCGAGTTATGGTGAGCAGTTCTTC
. | 14 | . | TRBJ2-7 | TRBV7-2 | CASSLRGGFDEQYF | TGTGCCAGCAGCTTACGGGGTGGTTTCGACGAGCAGTACTTC
. | 13 | once | TRBJ1-6 | TRBV30 | CAWSGQRRAPLHF | TGTGCCTGGAGCGGACAGCGAAGAGCACCCCTCCACTTT
. | 15 | . | TRBJ2-7 | TRBV7-9 | CASSLGGITGLEQYF | TGTGCCAGCAGCTTAGGGGGAATAACAGGGCTCGAGCAGTACTTC
. | 13 | . | TRBJ1-4 | TRBV29-1 | CSVLSGGFEKLFF | TGCAGCGTCCTCTCGGGGGGCTTTGAAAAACTGTTTTTT
TRBD2 | 16 | . | TRBJ2-5 | TRBV11-2 | CASSSRLAGVIETQYF | TGTGCCAGCAGCTCACGACTAGCGGGGGTTATTGAGACCCAGTACTTC
TRBD1 | 15 | . | TRBJ1-2 | TRBV6-5 | CASGNRDREDYGYTF | TGTGCCAGCGGCAACCGGGACAGGGAAGACTATGGCTACACCTTC
. | 14 | . | TRBJ1-6 | TRBV27 | CASSLFRGNSPLHF | TGTGCCAGCAGTTTGTTCAGGGGAAATTCACCCCTCCACTTT
. | 14 | . | TRBJ2-7 | TRBV4-2 | CASSQDQLEGEQYF | TGTGCCAGCAGCCAAGATCAACTAGAGGGCGAGCAGTACTTC
. | 14 | . | TRBJ1-5 | TRBV6-1 | CASSEQTGNQPQHF | TGTGCCAGCAGTGAACAGACGGGTAATCAGCCCCAGCATTTT
TRBD2 | 14 | . | TRBJ2-7 | TRBV19 | CASMPSGSGYEQYF | TGTGCCAGTATGCCTAGCGGGAGTGGGTACGAGCAGTACTTC
. | 14 | . | TRBJ1-1 | TRBV24-1 | CATSDSSGGAEAFF | TGTGCCACCAGTGATTCGAGCGGGGGTGCTGAAGCTTTCTTT
TRBD1 | 18 | . | TRBJ1-4 | TRBV7-9 | CASSLGRGGPTTNEKLFF | TGTGCCAGCAGCTTAGGGAGAGGGGGCCCTACAACTAATGAAAAACTGTTTTTT
TRBD1 | 13 | . | TRBJ1-2 | TRBV29-1 | CSARGTGNYGYTF | TGCAGCGCACGGGGGACAGGGAATTATGGCTACACCTTC
TRBD2 | 16 | . | TRBJ2-1 | TRBV4-1 | CASSHRDQREYNEQFF | TGCGCCAGCAGCCACCGGGACCAGCGGGAGTACAATGAGCAGTTCTTC